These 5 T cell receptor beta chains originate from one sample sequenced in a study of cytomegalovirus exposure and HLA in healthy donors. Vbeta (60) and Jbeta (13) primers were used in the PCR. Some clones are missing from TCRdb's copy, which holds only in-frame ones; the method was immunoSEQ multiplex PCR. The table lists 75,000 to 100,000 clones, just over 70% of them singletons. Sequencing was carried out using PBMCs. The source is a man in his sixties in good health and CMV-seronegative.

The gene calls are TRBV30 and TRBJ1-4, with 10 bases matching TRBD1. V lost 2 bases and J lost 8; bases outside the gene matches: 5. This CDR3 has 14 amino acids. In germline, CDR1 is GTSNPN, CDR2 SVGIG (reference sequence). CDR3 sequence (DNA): TGTGCCTGGAGTTGGGGACAGGGGCACGAAAAACTGTTTTTT. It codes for CAWSWGQGHEKLFF.

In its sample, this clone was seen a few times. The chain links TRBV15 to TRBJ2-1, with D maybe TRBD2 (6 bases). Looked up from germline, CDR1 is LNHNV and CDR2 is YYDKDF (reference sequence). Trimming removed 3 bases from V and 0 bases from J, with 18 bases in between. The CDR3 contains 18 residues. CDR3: CATSSDSPKAGSYNEQFF. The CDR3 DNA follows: TGTGCCACCAGCAGCGATTCTCCTAAAGCGGGCTCCTACAATGAGCAGTTCTTC.

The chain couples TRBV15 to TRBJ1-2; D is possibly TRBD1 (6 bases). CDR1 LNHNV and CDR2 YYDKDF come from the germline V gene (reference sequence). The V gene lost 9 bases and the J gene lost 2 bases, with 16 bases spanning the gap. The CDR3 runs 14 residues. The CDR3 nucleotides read TGTGCCACAAGTATGGGACAACGGAACTATGGCTACACCTTC. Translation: CATSMGQRNYGYTF.

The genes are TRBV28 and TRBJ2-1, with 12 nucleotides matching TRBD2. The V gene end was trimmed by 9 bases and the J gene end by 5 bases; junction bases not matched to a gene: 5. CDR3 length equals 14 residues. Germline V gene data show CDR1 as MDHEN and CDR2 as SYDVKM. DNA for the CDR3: TGTGCCAGTTTCCTAGCGGGAGGGAACAATGAGCAGTTCTTC. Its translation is CASFLAGGNNEQFF.

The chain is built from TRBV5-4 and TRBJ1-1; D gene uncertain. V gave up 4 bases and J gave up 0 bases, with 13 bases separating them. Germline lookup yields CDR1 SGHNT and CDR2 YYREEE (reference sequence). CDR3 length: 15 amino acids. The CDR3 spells CASSPEAVMNTEAFF. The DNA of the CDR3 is TGTGCCAGCAGCCCCGAGGCAGTAATGAACACTGAAGCTTTCTTT.